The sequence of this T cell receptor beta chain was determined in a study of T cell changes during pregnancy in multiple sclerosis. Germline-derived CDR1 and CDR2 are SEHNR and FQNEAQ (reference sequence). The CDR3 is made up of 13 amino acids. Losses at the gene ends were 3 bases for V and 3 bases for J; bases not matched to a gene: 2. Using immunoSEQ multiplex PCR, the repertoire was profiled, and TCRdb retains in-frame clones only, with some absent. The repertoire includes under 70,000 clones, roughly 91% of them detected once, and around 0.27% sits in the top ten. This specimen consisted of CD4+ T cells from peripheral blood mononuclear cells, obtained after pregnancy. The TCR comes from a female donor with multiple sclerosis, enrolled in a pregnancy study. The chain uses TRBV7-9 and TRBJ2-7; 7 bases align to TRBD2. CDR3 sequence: CASSLIAGYEQYF. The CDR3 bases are TGTGCCAGCAGCTTGATAGCGGGCTACGAGCAGTACTTC. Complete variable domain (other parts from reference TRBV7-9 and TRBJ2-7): DTGVSQNPRHKITKRGQNVTFRCDPISEHNRLYWYRQTLGQGPEFLTYFQNEAQLEKSRLLSDRFSAERPKGSFSTLEIQRTEQGDSAMYLCASSLIAGYEQYFGPGTRLTVT.